This T cell receptor (beta chain) was identified in a study of cytomegalovirus exposure and HLA in healthy donors. About this clone: Its antigen is not known.

Overall study results and limits: Previously analyzed data showed that most TCR beta V segments were productive at a frequency of about 90% or about 30%. In a later analysis, parvovirus B19, influenza, CMV and Epstein-Barr virus appeared linked to several top co-occurrence clusters.

13 Jbeta primers and 60 Vbeta primers were used for the PCR. Some clones are missing from TCRdb's copy, which holds only in-frame ones; the method was immunoSEQ multiplex PCR. The sample includes roughly 120,000 clones, less than 80% of them seen just once. This TCR came from a man aged 40-50 years in good health and CMV-seropositive. Input material: PBMCs.

CDR3: CASSSYRGPWNTEAFF. Here the CDR3 DNA reads TGTGCCAGCAGCTCGTACAGGGGGCCATGGAACACTGAAGCTTTCTTT. V gene TRBV7-9 combines with J gene TRBJ1-1; 9 bases agree with TRBD1. This CDR3 spans 16 amino acids. Germline V gene lookup returns CDR1 SEHNR and CDR2 FQNEAQ (reference sequence). Trimming took 4 bases from V and 1 from J; bases not matched to a gene: 7.